This T cell receptor (beta chain) was sequenced for a study of blood T cell repertoires in COVID-19. As for the study in general: T cells, B-cell-depleted T cells, or PBMCs provided the cDNA or gDNA that served as material.

Trimming removed 6 bases from V and 1 base from J; junction bases left unmatched: 3. The CDR3 is 15 residues long. The V gene's germline CDR1 is MNHEY and CDR2 SVGAGI. Per the original methods: The authors estimated nucleated cell counts from reference gene primer amplification. Sequencing was performed with immunoSEQ multiplex PCR; in TCRdb, only in-frame clones are kept and a portion is missing. From that table come the V and J calls and clone size; the DNA was used to work out D and trimming. The sample holds approximately 150,000 clones, about 79% seen once. Sequences were obtained from peripheral blood. This chain uses TRBV6-5 with TRBJ2-3; 11 bases are shared with TRBD2. This sequence originates from a woman aged 45-60 years in a cohort sampled during active or convalescent COVID-19. CDR3 DNA sequence: TGTGCCAGCAGGGGACTAGCGGCCGGCACAGATACGCAGTATTTT. This gives the protein CASRGLAAGTDTQYF.